This T cell receptor delta chain was profiled in a study of γδ T cells in repeated Plasmodium falciparum infection. Bulk repertoires came from Vgamma9/Vdelta2+ or Vdelta2-negative gammadelta T cells flow-sorted from PBMC. Study results and limitations: Vdelta2-negative gammadelta repertoires, largely Vdelta1+, seemingly showed infection-driven waves of new clonal selection.

TCRdb re-called the multiplex PCR reads using CATT. This table holds 70,000 to 95,000 delta-chain clones, 1.4% found once. This clone appeared many times. Antigen specificity is unknown. TCRdb has a much larger clone's protein, which differs at residue 7 from the translation of this DNA, likely because of a read error; what is shown is the protein translated from the DNA. The CDR3 extends over 18 amino acids. Germline V gene data show CDR1 as GEAIGNYY and CDR2 as EKD. V was pared by 0 bases and J by 0 bases, with 11 bases between. Sequences were obtained from gamma-delta T cells from blood. The rearrangement uses TRDV2 and TRDJ3, with unresolved D. This receptor was obtained from a pool of human donors (malaria-infected and uninfected, not separated). The CDR3 loop is CACDTGRFSSWDTRQMFF. For the CDR3, the DNA is TGTGCCTGTGACACCGGGAGATTTAGCTCCTGGGACACCCGACAGATGTTTTTC.